The present T cell receptor (beta chain) was sequenced within a study of CD8 T cells in ankylosing spondylitis. Germline assignment: CDR1 MNHEY and CDR2 SVGAGI. Between the trimmed V and J ends, which lost 0 bases and 3 bases, there was a span of 15 bases. The length of the CDR3 is 16 residues. Study-level results: One TCR beta motif, made up of seven to nine highly homologous variants, appeared characteristic of ankylosing spondylitis blood. As for the disease-linked clones, they showed a CD8+ phenotype and occurred at relatively low frequencies in peripheral blood. In reactive arthritis synovial fluid and blood, some motif variants had been reported before. It was reported that disease-linked clones were significantly enriched in matched ankylosing spondylitis synovial fluid.

It was by quantitative 5'-RACE with molecular barcodes that TCR beta libraries were made. One entry per CDR3 protein, called by TCRdb with MiXCR from the 5' RACE reads. Of about 510,000 distinct CDR3 sequences listed, approximately 5% are singletons. This clonotype has ten or more counts. Its antigen is as yet unknown. The TCR originated in a male donor with ankylosing spondylitis. This sequence joins TRBV6-5 and TRBJ2-7, with D tentatively TRBD1 or TRBD2 (6 bases each). Input material: blood, either unsorted or a sorted T cell fraction (not recorded which). CDR3 in amino acids: CASSYSAGHEVYEQYF. The CDR3 nucleotides are TGTGCCAGCAGTTACTCGGCGGGACACGAAGTCTACGAGCAGTACTTC.